Listed below are T cell receptor beta chains from one sample, sequenced in a study of neurological immune-mediated disorders. TCRdb reprocessed the 5' RACE reads via MiXCR and lists one record per CDR3 protein. The repertoire includes about 66,000 distinct CDR3 sequences, 3.4% of them detected once, and approximately 3.5% sits in the top ten. The sample taken for sequencing was PBMCs. The source of these receptors is a man in his forties with multiple sclerosis. The CDR3 runs from the conserved cysteine through the conserved F or W. D genes are given only for firm matches. Not every row has a clone size; where given, it reads once, few, many or a size class.

d_call	v_call	j_call	clone_size	cdr3_aa	cdr3_nt
NA	TRBV5-5	TRBJ1-1	many	CASSGTTGDTEAFF	TGTGCCAGCAGCGGCACGACGGGGGACACTGAAGCTTTCTTT
TRBD1	TRBV12-3/TRBV12-4	TRBJ1-4	many	CASSPGAGGVEKLFF	TGTGCCAGCAGTCCCGGGGCAGGGGGGGTCGAAAAACTGTTTTTT
NA	TRBV29-1	TRBJ2-5	NA	CSARGDEQENQYF	TGCAGCGCGAGGGGGGACGAACAAGAGAACCAGTACTTC
TRBD1	TRBV20-1	TRBJ1-1	many	CSAFFTGQPEAFF	TGCAGTGCTTTCTTTACGGGACAGCCAGAAGCTTTCTTT
NA	TRBV5-1	TRBJ1-1	many	CASSFTPTGTEAFF	TGCGCCAGCAGCTTCACCCCGACGGGCACTGAAGCTTTCTTT
NA	TRBV19	TRBJ1-5	many	CASSMGREVQPQHF	TGTGCCAGTAGTATGGGTCGGGAGGTCCAGCCCCAGCATTTT
NA	TRBV6-5	TRBJ1-1	many	CASSRSGVTEAFF	TGTGCCAGCAGTCGATCGGGGGTCACTGAAGCTTTCTTT
TRBD1	TRBV20-1	TRBJ2-7	NA	CSVPSGTGSSYEQYF	TGCAGTGTCCCTTCCGGGACAGGTAGCTCCTACGAGCAGTACTTC
TRBD2	TRBV5-1	TRBJ2-3	many	CASSPSGGASDTQYF	TGCGCCAGCAGTCCCAGCGGGGGGGCCTCAGATACGCAGTATTTT
NA	TRBV5-1	TRBJ2-5	many	CASSAWETDQETQYF	TGCGCCAGCTCAGCTTGGGAGACAGACCAAGAGACCCAGTACTTC
TRBD2	TRBV6-6	TRBJ2-7	many	CASSFSGGEQYF	TGTGCCAGCAGTTTCTCGGGGGGCGAGCAGTACTTC
NA	TRBV3-1	TRBJ2-6	many	CASRDSSGANVLTF	TGTGCCAGCAGAGACAGCTCTGGGGCCAACGTCCTGACTTTC
NA	TRBV10-3	TRBJ2-7	many	CAISESRAARRSDEQYF	TGTGCCATCAGTGAGTCGAGGGCTGCTCGGCGGTCCGACGAGCAGTACTTC
NA	TRBV7-9	TRBJ2-7	NA	CANSLGHLVEQYF	TGTGCCAACAGCTTAGGACACCTTGTAGAGCAGTACTTC
NA	TRBV9	TRBJ2-4	many	CASSVGPGGGNIQYF	TGTGCCAGCAGCGTAGGTCCGGGCGGAGGAAACATTCAGTACTTC
NA	TRBV5-1	TRBJ1-1	many	CASSLMEDTEAFF	TGCGCCAGCAGCTTAATGGAGGACACTGAAGCTTTCTTT
TRBD1	TRBV5-1	TRBJ1-5	many	CASSTGAGNQPQHF	TGCGCCAGCAGCACAGGGGCGGGCAATCAGCCCCAGCATTTT
NA	TRBV10-2	TRBJ2-1	once	CASRQGYNEQFF	TGCGCCAGCAGGCAGGGGTACAATGAGCAGTTCTTC
NA	TRBV5-5	TRBJ2-7	many	CASSGMGLREGFEQYF	TGTGCCAGCAGCGGTATGGGACTCCGTGAGGGGTTCGAGCAGTACTTC
TRBD2	TRBV20-1	TRBJ2-1	many	CSASKGRANVAFGGGSYNEQFF	TGCAGTGCTAGTAAGGGGCGGGCGAATGTCGCCTTTGGTGGCGGGAGCTACAATGAGCAGTTCTTC
NA	TRBV5-1	TRBJ1-4	many	CASSPTGRKNEKLFF	TGCGCCAGCAGTCCAACGGGACGGAAGAATGAAAAACTGTTTTTT
NA	TRBV7-6	TRBJ2-5	medium-sized	CASSLAGSGGETQYF	TGTGCCAGCAGCTTAGCTGGAAGTGGGGGGGAGACCCAGTACTTC
TRBD2	TRBV20-1	TRBJ2-7	many	CSARDVAGGRENEQYF	TGCAGTGCTAGAGATGTAGCGGGAGGAAGGGAAAACGAGCAGTACTTC
NA	TRBV6-2/TRBV6-3	TRBJ2-2	many	CASSYPLGRDTGELFF	TGTGCCAGCAGTTATCCCCTAGGGCGAGACACCGGGGAGCTGTTTTTT
NA	TRBV5-5	TRBJ1-3	many	CASSATGNSGNTIYF	TGTGCCAGCAGCGCGACAGGAAACTCTGGAAACACCATATATTTT
NA	TRBV5-1	TRBJ1-1	many	CASSEGWNTEAFF	TGCGCCAGCAGCGAAGGGTGGAACACTGAAGCTTTCTTT
TRBD2	TRBV13	TRBJ2-5	many	CASSPASVRGGEETQYF	TGTGCCAGCAGCCCGGCCTCTGTGCGGGGAGGGGAGGAGACCCAGTACTTC
NA	TRBV11-3	TRBJ2-2	NA	CASSLSGLNTGELFF	TGTGCCAGCAGCTTGAGCGGTTTGAACACCGGGGAGCTGTTTTTT
NA	TRBV10-2	TRBJ2-7	many	CASNGGGGGQYF	TGCGCCAGCAATGGTGGGGGCGGAGGGCAGTACTTC
NA	TRBV12-3/TRBV12-4	TRBJ1-2	many	CASSLTREGYTF	TGTGCCAGCAGTCTCACCCGGGAGGGCTACACCTTC
NA	TRBV12-3/TRBV12-4	TRBJ1-2	many	CASSFGGGVGYTF	TGTGCCAGCAGTTTCGGAGGGGGGGTCGGCTACACCTTC
NA	TRBV29-1	TRBJ1-2	many	CSVGGDGGYTF	TGCAGCGTTGGGGGGGACGGTGGCTACACCTTC
TRBD1	TRBV7-2	TRBJ1-3	many	CASSSRATGTGNTIYF	TGTGCCAGCAGCTCCCGAGCGACAGGGACTGGAAACACCATATATTTT
TRBD1	TRBV20-1	TRBJ1-6	many	CSAREVKGAGSPLHF	TGCAGTGCTAGAGAGGTGAAGGGGGCCGGTTCACCCCTCCACTTT
TRBD1	TRBV20-1	TRBJ2-5	many	CSAGGTGQETQYF	TGCAGTGCTGGCGGGACAGGACAAGAGACCCAGTACTTC
NA	TRBV12-3/TRBV12-4	TRBJ2-7	many	CASSFSDLPYEQYF	TGTGCCAGCAGTTTTTCAGACTTACCTTACGAGCAGTACTTC